This entry lists 13 T cell receptor beta chains sequenced from one sample in a study of cytomegalovirus exposure and HLA in healthy donors. Primers for the PCR totalled 60 Vbeta and 13 Jbeta. The data were produced by immunoSEQ multiplex PCR, yet TCRdb's version contains in-frame clones alone and is incomplete. The sample has some 91,000 clones; around 77% are singletons. Sequenced input: PBMCs. The source of these receptors is a man between 40 and 49 years old in good health and CMV-seronegative.

The J gene is TRBJ2-3, the V gene TRBV7-9; 7 bases line up with TRBD2. Germline V gene data show CDR1 as SEHNR and CDR2 as FQNEAQ (reference sequence). The CDR3 contains 16 residues. J gave up 5 bases and V 2 bases, and 10 bases lay outside the gene matches. CDR3 amino acids: CASSLRAGGGGDTQYF. The CDR3 DNA sequence: TGTGCCAGCAGCTTACGGGCTGGCGGGGGTGGAGATACGCAGTATTTT.

J is TRBJ2-7 and V is TRBV7-9; TRBD2 is a possible D gene (5 bases). The CDR3 is 12 residues long. Trimming shortened V by 3 bases and J by 3 bases, and 6 bases separated the two germline ends. From germline, CDR1 is SEHNR and CDR2 FQNEAQ (reference sequence). In nucleotides, the CDR3 is TGTGCCAGCAGCTTTAGCGACTACGAGCAGTACTTC. Translated, it gives CASSFSDYEQYF.

V gene TRBV4-2 combines with J gene TRBJ2-1; 7 bases match TRBD2. V gave up 0 bases and J gave up 3 bases; unmatched junction bases: 5. The CDR3 runs 16 residues. CDR1 is LGHNA, CDR2 YNFKEQ, per germline. CDR3 coding DNA: TGTGCCAGCAGCCAAGATCCCGGGGGGATCTACAATGAGCAGTTCTTC. Its protein product is CASSQDPGGIYNEQFF.

V is TRBV19 and J is TRBJ1-2; D perhaps matches TRBD1 (6 bases). The CDR3 is 15 amino acids. The germline CDR1 and CDR2 sequences are LNHDA and SQIVND (reference sequence). V was clipped by 5 bases and J by 2 bases, with 15 bases between them. CDR3 in DNA: TGTGCCAGTAGTCCCTGGGACACATTAAACTATGGCTACACCTTC. The encoded protein is CASSPWDTLNYGYTF.

The CDR3: CASSLAGLAGAGETQYF. The CDR3, as DNA: TGTGCCAGCAGCTTAGCGGGACTAGCGGGGGCGGGGGAGACCCAGTACTTC. The V and J genes are TRBV7-6 and TRBJ2-5, with 14 nucleotides matching TRBD2. Germline V gene sequence: CDR1 SGHVS, CDR2 FNYEAQ. The CDR3 loop spans 17 amino acids. V gave up 0 bases and J gave up 5 bases; unmatched junction bases: 5.

This CDR3 reads CAICDEPGGYSTEAFF. The CDR3 region has the DNA TGTGCCATCTGCGATGAACCAGGGGGTTATTCAACTGAAGCTTTCTTT. The V and J genes are TRBV10-3 and TRBJ1-1, with 7 bases fitting TRBD1. V lost 8 bases, J lost 5 bases, and 17 bases stayed unmatched. The V gene's germline CDR1 is ENHRY and CDR2 SYGVKD. This CDR3 has 16 amino acids.

This clone has only a few counts. The rearrangement uses TRBV11-2 and TRBJ2-7; TRBD1 is a possible D gene (6 bases). From germline, CDR1 is SGHAT and CDR2 FQNNGV. The V end was cut by 1 base, the J end by 3 bases, with 10 bases between. CDR3 length equals 14 residues. CDR3 sequence: CASSLAQGRYEQYF. The CDR3 bases are TGTGCCAGCAGCTTAGCACAGGGACGCTACGAGCAGTACTTC.

The table lists this clone with a few counts. The chain employs TRBV19 and TRBJ1-5, with TRBD1 as a possible D gene (5 bases). Germline V CDR1 and CDR2: LNHDA, SQIVND (reference sequence). The CDR3 covers 13 residues. With 6 bases removed from V and 8 bases from J, the gap between germline ends came to 14 bases. The CDR3 sequence is CASRPRDSKPQHF. The CDR3 DNA reads TGTGCCAGTAGACCCCGGGACTCGAAGCCCCAGCATTTT. Complete variable domain (other parts from reference TRBV19 and TRBJ1-5): DGGITQSPKYLFRKEGQNVTLSCEQNLNHDAMYWYRQDPGQGLRLIYYSQIVNDFQKGDIAEGYSVSREKKESFPLTVTSAQKNPTAFYLCASRPRDSKPQHFGDGTRLSIL.

This clone came up many times. V and J are TRBV2 and TRBJ1-1, with 7 bases lining up with TRBD1. CDR3 size: 14 residues. Germline V lookup: CDR1 SNHLY, CDR2 FYNNEI. With V trimmed by 9 bases and J by 0 bases, 7 bases remained unmatched. Here the CDR3 reads CASRGGQVNTEAFF. CDR3 bases: TGTGCCAGTAGAGGAGGACAGGTGAACACTGAAGCTTTCTTT.

About this clone: A read error may produce the germline difference seen at one junction end. This chain joins TRBV30 and TRBJ2-3, with a weak D call TRBD2 (5 bases). Germline V gives CDR1 GTSNPN, CDR2 SVGIG (reference sequence). The CDR3 spans 14 residues. CDR3 in amino acids: CAWSVGGSTDMQYF. In DNA form, the CDR3 reads TGTGCCTGGAGTGTGGGTGGGAGCACAGATATGCAGTATTTT.

The chain combines TRBV29-1 with TRBJ2-1; D remains unclear. Trimming removed 6 bases from V and 7 bases from J, with 10 bases in between. The germline V gene has CDR1 SQVTM and CDR2 ANQGSEA. The CDR3 spans 11 residues. The CDR3 loop is CSVTRRNEQFF. The CDR3 DNA is TGCAGCGTGACCCGGCGGAATGAGCAGTTCTTC.

This clone was seen a single time. The V and J genes are TRBV7-2 and TRBJ2-5; perhaps TRBD1 as D (5 bases). The germline V and J ends were trimmed by 1 base and 2 bases, with 11 bases remaining between them. Germline CDR1 reads SGHTA; CDR2 reads FQGNSA. This CDR3 spans 15 amino acids. The CDR3 bases are TGTGCCAGCAGCTTAGATACAGGAAGGCAAGAGACCCAGTACTTC. Protein product: CASSLDTGRQETQYF. The full variable domain, completed using reference TRBV7-2 and TRBJ2-5, is GAGVSQSPSNKVTEKGKDVELRCDPISGHTALYWYRQSLGQGLEFLIYFQGNSAPDKSGLPSDRFSAERTGGSVSTLTIQRTQQEDSAVYLCASSLDTGRQETQYFGPGTRLLVL.

This clone has just one count. The chain has TRBV5-1 and TRBJ2-3; 12 nucleotides line up with TRBD1. The CDR3 has 17 amino acids. The germline V gene encodes CDR1 SGHRS and CDR2 YFSETQ. V dropped 3 bases and J dropped 3; count of bases not matched to a gene: 8. CDR3 DNA sequence: TGCGCCAGCAGCTCCGGGACAGGGGGCGGCCTAACAGATACGCAGTATTTT. This sequence encodes CASSSGTGGGLTDTQYF.